The 14 T cell receptor beta chains below were found in one sample sequenced in a study of CD8 T cells in Susac syndrome. The authors reverse transcribed roughly 0.5 to 1 ug RNA with random hexamers. TCRdb analysed the immunoSEQ multiplex PCR reads with MiXCR anew, one entry per CDR3 protein. The table records 190,000 or so distinct CDR3 sequences, roughly 94% of them present only once. Material for sequencing was CD4+ T cells from PBMCs. Receptors originate from a human donor with multiple sclerosis.

The chain recombines TRBV23-1 with TRBJ2-6; D perhaps matches TRBD2 (6 bases). TRBV23-1 is reported as an ORF; its role is uncertain. The CDR3 totals 17 residues. Trimming shortened V by 2 bases and J by 2 bases, and 13 bases separated the two germline ends. The CDR3 loop reads CASSQGGSITGANVLTF. In DNA form, the CDR3 reads TGCGCCAGCAGTCAAGGGGGGAGCATCACTGGGGCCAACGTCCTGACTTTC.

This chain connects TRBV7-9 to TRBJ1-1, with TRBD1 matching 7 bases. Germline-derived CDR1 and CDR2 are SEHNR and FQNEAQ (reference sequence). The CDR3 consists of 15 residues. Trimming cost V 6 bases and J 5 bases; bases outside gene matches: 12. The CDR3 region has the DNA TGTGCCAGCAGAAACACAGGGGCAGGTTGGACTGAAGCTTTCTTT. Its translation: CASRNTGAGWTEAFF.

The rearrangement joins TRBV27 to TRBJ1-5; D is undetermined. The V end was cut by 10 bases, the J end by 4 bases, with 20 bases between. This CDR3 spans 15 amino acids. From germline, CDR1 is MNHEY and CDR2 SMNVEV (reference sequence). The DNA of the CDR3 is TGTGCCACCACGGGCGGGGTTGTCGATAATCAGCCCCAGCATTTT. Protein product: CATTGGVVDNQPQHF.

V gene TRBV5-1 combines with J gene TRBJ1-2, with 7 bases lining up with TRBD1. Germline V gives CDR1 SGHRS, CDR2 YFSETQ. The CDR3 contains 16 residues. V shed 4 bases, J shed 2 bases, and the junction held 11 bases outside the gene matches. The CDR3, as DNA: TGCGCCAGCAGCCGGATCCGACAGGGAGGCAACTATGGCTACACCTTC. This translates into CASSRIRQGGNYGYTF.

The rearrangement joins TRBV29-1 to TRBJ2-3; 7 nucleotides agree with TRBD1. CDR3 length equals 13 residues. Germline CDR1 and CDR2: SQVTM and ANQGSEA. The trim removed 5 bases at V and 1 base at J, leaving 3 bases unmatched. Here the CDR3 DNA reads TGCAGCGTTCGGGACAGACGCACAGATACGCAGTATTTT. This translates into CSVRDRRTDTQYF.

V is TRBV29-1 and J is TRBJ1-4; the D gene is possibly TRBD1 (5 bases). Deletions cut 6 bases from V and 4 bases from J, with 15 bases between. Germline values: CDR1 SQVTM, CDR2 ANQGSEA. The CDR3 extends over 14 amino acids. The CDR3 DNA sequence: TGCAGCGTAGCCCTGGGGGGTAATAATGAAAAACTGTTTTTT. Encoded protein: CSVALGGNNEKLFF.

The chain couples TRBV5-1 to TRBJ2-5, with D uncertain. Germline V gives CDR1 SGHRS, CDR2 YFSETQ. Between the trimmed V and J ends, which lost 5 bases and 0 bases, there was a span of 5 bases. The CDR3 has 12 amino acids. DNA of the CDR3: TGCGCCAGCAGAGTCGACCAAGAGACCCAGTACTTC. It codes for CASRVDQETQYF.

This clonotype was picked up one time. The rearrangement joins TRBV30 to TRBJ2-6, with D tentatively TRBD1 (6 bases). V lost 4 bases and J lost 0, with 13 bases in between. CDR1 is GTSNPN and CDR2 is SVGIG in the germline V gene (reference sequence). This CDR3 comprises 16 residues. The CDR3 region is CAWTTTGTSGANVLTF. The CDR3 nucleotides are TGTGCCTGGACAACCACAGGGACCTCTGGGGCCAACGTCCTGACTTTC.

The rearrangement links TRBV27 to TRBJ1-1; D is undetermined. The CDR3 consists of 16 residues. V lost 5 bases and J lost 1, with 17 bases in between. CDR1 is MNHEY and CDR2 is SMNVEV in the germline V gene (reference sequence). The CDR3 here is CASSRYPLTENTEAFF. CDR3 DNA sequence: TGTGCCAGCAGTCGCTACCCCCTTACAGAGAACACTGAAGCTTTCTTT.

This clonotype has just one count. The rearrangement joins TRBV27 to TRBJ2-3; 13 bases map to TRBD2. Germline values: CDR1 MNHEY, CDR2 SMNVEV (reference sequence). The CDR3 is made up of 16 amino acids. Unmatched junction bases numbered 11, after V lost 6 bases and J lost 8 bases. CDR3 region: CASSPSLAGGRGTQYF. The DNA of the CDR3 is TGTGCCAGCAGCCCCTCACTAGCGGGGGGGCGCGGTACGCAGTATTTT.

The V gene is TRBV20-1, the J gene TRBJ1-1, with D uncertain. Germline V CDR1 and CDR2: DFQATT, SNEGSKA (reference sequence). This CDR3 is built from 13 residues. The V gene lost 5 bases and the J gene lost 1 base, with 11 bases spanning the gap. The CDR3 spells CSALRAGNTEAFF. CDR3 DNA sequence: TGCAGTGCTCTTAGGGCCGGGAACACTGAAGCTTTCTTT.

This clonotype occurred once. This chain uses TRBV12-3 or TRBV12-4 with TRBJ1-5; the D is unclear. The CDR3 loop spans 16 amino acids. V was clipped by 0 bases and J by 0 bases, with 9 bases between them. CDR3 residues: CASSLAQILSNQPQHF. As DNA, the CDR3 is TGTGCCAGCAGTTTAGCGCAGATTCTTAGCAATCAGCCCCAGCATTTT.

The chain joins TRBV9 to TRBJ2-5; TRBD1 matches 9 bases. The CDR3 extends over 16 amino acids. Germline values: CDR1 SGDLS, CDR2 YYNGEE. V shed 4 bases and J 5 bases; nucleotides not matched to a gene: 12. The CDR3 DNA follows: TGTGCCAGCAGCCCCCAAGGACAGGGGAGAGGGGAGACCCAGTACTTC. Its protein is CASSPQGQGRGETQYF.

The chain employs TRBV20-1 and TRBJ2-7, with a weak D call TRBD1 (5 bases). V gave up 4 bases and J gave up 1 base, with 8 bases separating them. This CDR3 has 12 residues. The germline V gene encodes CDR1 DFQATT and CDR2 SNEGSKA (reference sequence). The CDR3 DNA is TGCAGTGCTACTGACAGTTCCTACGAGCAGTACTTC. This translates into CSATDSSYEQYF.